One and the same sample provided the 27 T cell receptor beta chains below, sequenced in a study of blood T cell repertoires in COVID-19. The protocol was immunoSEQ multiplex PCR, while the TCRdb copy is restricted to in-frame clones and leaves out a portion. The data hold 99,000 or so clones, with just over 85% observed a single time. Material for sequencing was peripheral blood. The receptors originated from a woman aged 55-69 years in a cohort sampled during active or convalescent COVID-19.

The chain employs TRBV14 and TRBJ2-1; 9 bases line up with TRBD2. The J segment lost 8 bases and the V segment lost 8 bases, leaving 10 bases of the junction unmatched. The CDR3 extends over 14 amino acids. CDR1 SGHDN and CDR2 FVKESK come from the germline V gene. CDR3 sequence: CASRPGAGGYEQFF. CDR3 coding DNA: TGTGCCAGCCGCCCCGGCGCGGGAGGGTATGAGCAGTTCTTC.

The chain links TRBV5-6 to TRBJ2-5, with 8 bases lining up with TRBD1. This CDR3 has 17 residues. With 1 base clipped from V and 1 base from J, the junction kept 9 bases outside the gene matches. CDR1 and CDR2 from the germline V gene are SGHDT and YYEEEE. The CDR3 DNA sequence: TGTGCCAGCAGCTTGATCGGACAGGGTTTTGCCCAAGAGACCCAGTACTTC. It is translated as CASSLIGQGFAQETQYF.

The chain combines TRBV19 with TRBJ2-1; D is unclear. The CDR3 runs to 11 residues. V lost 3 bases to trimming and J lost 8 bases, with 5 bases between them. CDR1 LNHDA and CDR2 SQIVND come from the germline V gene (reference sequence). CDR3 sequence: CASSISDEQFF. CDR3 DNA sequence: TGTGCCAGTAGTATTTCTGATGAGCAGTTCTTC.

V usage is TRBV28 and J usage is TRBJ1-5; D possibly corresponds to TRBD1 (5 bases). Germline lookup yields CDR1 MDHEN and CDR2 SYDVKM. CDR3 length: 15 residues. With 7 bases removed from V and 0 bases from J, the gap between germline ends came to 13 bases. CDR3 in DNA: TGTGCCAGCACCCGGACATCCGATAGCAATCAGCCCCAGCATTTT. Encoded protein: CASTRTSDSNQPQHF.

This sequence joins TRBV5-6 and TRBJ2-1; TRBD1 is a possible D gene (5 bases). Germline CDR1 reads SGHDT; CDR2 reads YYEEEE. Trimming removed 0 bases from V and 6 bases from J, with 10 bases in between. The CDR3 contains 14 residues. The chain's CDR3 is CASSLAYQGNEQFF. For the CDR3, the DNA is TGTGCCAGCAGCTTGGCGTACCAGGGCAATGAGCAGTTCTTC. Full variable domain (outside the CDR3, taken from reference TRBV5-6 and TRBJ2-1): DAGVTQSPTHLIKTRGQQVTLRCSPKSGHDTVSWYQQALGQGPQFIFQYYEEEERQRGNFPDRFSGHQFPNYSSELNVNALLLGDSALYLCASSLAYQGNEQFFGPGTRLTVL.

The sample holds a few counts of this clone. The chain carries TRBV12-3 or TRBV12-4 and TRBJ2-3, with a possible D match to TRBD2 (7 bases). V lost 6 bases and J 6 bases, leaving 13 bases between the germline ends. This CDR3 region has 13 residues. This CDR3 is CASSPAGADTQYF. CDR3 DNA sequence: TGTGCCAGCAGCCCCGCGGGGGCGGATACGCAGTATTTT.

CDR3 protein: CASSRASGAQETQYF. CDR3 nucleotide sequence: TGTGCCAGCAGCCGGGCTAGCGGGGCCCAAGAGACCCAGTACTTC. V is TRBV3-1 (or the pseudogene TRBV3-2) and J is TRBJ2-5; 9 positions agree with TRBD2. From germline, CDR1 is LGHDT and CDR2 YNNKEL (reference sequence). The CDR3 runs 15 residues. Losses at the gene ends were 4 bases for V and 1 base for J; bases not matched to a gene: 4.

The V gene is TRBV10-3, the J gene TRBJ1-1, with a possible D match to TRBD1 (6 bases). The V gene lost 7 bases and the J gene lost 0 bases, with 12 bases spanning the gap. The germline V gene encodes CDR1 ENHRY and CDR2 SYGVKD. The CDR3 consists of 14 residues. The DNA of the CDR3 is TGTGCCATCACTCTGGACAGATTGAACACTGAAGCTTTCTTT. Amino acids: CAITLDRLNTEAFF.

The chain is built from TRBV15 and TRBJ2-1, with 11 bases aligning to TRBD2. Unmatched junction bases numbered 8, after V lost 0 bases and J lost 16 bases. Germline CDR1 and CDR2: LNHNV and YYDKDF (reference sequence). CDR3 length equals 14 residues. CDR3 in amino acids: CATSRDRLAGGPFF. CDR3 sequence (DNA): TGTGCCACCAGCAGAGATAGGTTAGCGGGGGGGCCTTTCTTC.

V gene TRBV15 combines with J gene TRBJ2-1, with 11 bases identical to TRBD2. The CDR3 contains 15 residues. The J segment lost 6 bases and the V segment lost 2 bases, leaving 3 bases of the junction unmatched. Germline V gene sequence: CDR1 LNHNV, CDR2 YYDKDF (reference sequence). The CDR3 protein is CATSRSSGRLNEQFF. The CDR3 bases are TGTGCCACCAGCAGATCTAGCGGGAGGCTCAATGAGCAGTTCTTC.

This chain joins TRBV24-1 and TRBJ2-1, with 12 bases that match TRBD2. The germline CDR1 and CDR2 sequences are KGHDR and SFDVKD. The trim removed 5 bases at V and 4 bases at J, leaving 14 bases unmatched. This CDR3 contains 19 residues. The CDR3 DNA reads TGTGCCACCAGTGGTCGAGCGGGACTAGCGGGCACTACTTACAATGAGCAGTTCTTC. It codes for CATSGRAGLAGTTYNEQFF.

The rearrangement joins TRBV11-3 to TRBJ2-4; D call uncertain. The V gene's germline CDR1 is SGHNT and CDR2 YENEEA. With 2 bases removed from V and 10 bases from J, the gap between germline ends came to 9 bases. CDR3 length: 12 amino acids. The CDR3 loop reads CASSLQAGIQYF. The CDR3 region has the DNA TGTGCCAGCAGCTTACAGGCTGGGATTCAGTACTTC.

The chain carries TRBV2 and TRBJ2-3, with D perhaps matching TRBD1 (5 bases). The CDR3 runs to 16 residues. Between the trimmed V and J ends, which lost 7 bases and 4 bases, there was a span of 21 bases. Germline CDR1 and CDR2: SNHLY and FYNNEI. The CDR3 DNA reads as TGTGCCAGCACTCCCGGTGGGTACAGGTATGCAGATACGCAGTATTTT. Its translation is CASTPGGYRYADTQYF.

This clone was seen only once. The chain uses TRBV11-2 and TRBJ1-5, with D possibly matching TRBD1 (5 bases). This CDR3 has 13 amino acids. Germline lookup yields CDR1 SGHAT and CDR2 FQNNGV. V lost 5 bases to trimming and J lost 7 bases, with 12 bases between them. CDR3 residues: CASSQQDSQPQHF. For the CDR3, the DNA is TGTGCCAGCAGCCAACAAGACAGCCAGCCCCAGCATTTT.

The chain links TRBV2 to TRBJ2-5; 14 positions agree with TRBD2. The germline V gene has CDR1 SNHLY and CDR2 FYNNEI. Trimming at V came to 5 bases and at J to 5 bases, leaving 4 bases not matched to a gene. This CDR3 comprises 15 residues. The CDR3 region is CASSQTSGGAETQYF. In nucleotides, the CDR3 is TGTGCCAGCAGTCAGACTAGCGGGGGGGCGGAGACCCAGTACTTC.

J is TRBJ1-4 and V is TRBV3-1 (or the pseudogene TRBV3-2); perhaps TRBD1 as D (6 bases). Germline values: CDR1 LGHDT, CDR2 YNNKEL (reference sequence). The CDR3 extends over 11 amino acids. V was clipped by 2 bases and J by 12 bases, with 7 bases between them. DNA of the CDR3: TGTGCCAGCAGCCAATCAGGGGAACTGTTTTTT. Its translation: CASSQSGELFF.

The chain is built from TRBV9 and TRBJ2-7, with D tentatively TRBD2 (5 bases). CDR1 and CDR2 (germline): SGDLS, YYNGEE. The length of the CDR3 is 15 residues. V was trimmed by 0 bases and J by 4 bases, leaving 14 bases between them. This CDR3 is CASSVAASPQYEQYF. The CDR3 coding sequence is TGTGCCAGCAGCGTAGCGGCTAGCCCCCAATACGAGCAGTACTTC.

The chain combines TRBV5-6 with TRBJ2-3, with D perhaps TRBD1 (6 bases). This CDR3 has 14 residues. Germline loops: CDR1 SGHDT, CDR2 YYEEEE. Between the trimmed V and J ends, which lost 7 bases and 2 bases, there was a span of 14 bases. CDR3 sequence (DNA): TGTGCCAGCGGAAGGGACATGAACACAGATACGCAGTATTTT. It yields the protein CASGRDMNTDTQYF.

The chain combines TRBV18 with TRBJ1-1, with TRBD1 as a possible D gene (6 bases). CDR3 size: 14 residues. The V end was cut by 3 bases, the J end by 5 bases, with 13 bases between. Germline CDR1 reads KGHSH; CDR2 reads LQKENI. The CDR3 sequence: CASSPTGGGTEAFF. In DNA form, the CDR3 reads TGTGCCAGCTCACCGACAGGCGGGGGGACTGAAGCTTTCTTT.

This rearrangement joins TRBV14 to TRBJ2-1; TRBD2 agrees at 14 bases. The germline V gene encodes CDR1 SGHDN and CDR2 FVKESK. V was clipped by 1 base and J by 8 bases; unmatched bases: 7. The CDR3 loop spans 17 amino acids. The CDR3 DNA sequence: TGTGCCAGCAGCCAAGCCCAGGGACTAGCGGGAGCTCATGAGCAGTTCTTC. Amino acids: CASSQAQGLAGAHEQFF.

The chain uses TRBV9 and TRBJ1-6; D unclear. Germline V gives CDR1 SGDLS, CDR2 YYNGEE. This CDR3 spans 13 amino acids. Deletions cut 2 bases from V and 7 bases from J, with 7 bases between. The CDR3 region is CASSVEPNSPLHF. CDR3 in DNA: TGTGCCAGCAGCGTTGAGCCAAATTCACCCCTCCACTTT.

The V call is TRBV6-5, the J call TRBJ2-3; 10 positions match TRBD1. The CDR3 length is 14 residues. Germline CDR1 is MNHEY and CDR2 is SVGAGI. J lost 4 bases, V lost 5 bases, and 3 bases had no gene match. Here the CDR3 DNA reads TGTGCCAGCAGTAGACAGGGGGCCGCAGATACGCAGTATTTT. Its translation: CASSRQGAADTQYF.

The chain has TRBV5-4 and TRBJ2-7; 9 bases agree with TRBD1. After removal of 7 bases from V and 2 bases from J, the junction contained 10 bases not matched to a gene. The germline V gene encodes CDR1 SGHNT and CDR2 YYREEE (reference sequence). The CDR3 has 15 residues. The CDR3 nucleotides are TGTGCCAGCGGCTCCAAGACAGGGGGGGCCTACGAGCAGTACTTC. As protein: CASGSKTGGAYEQYF.

This chain uses TRBV7-2 with TRBJ2-7, with D possibly being TRBD2 (8 bases). V was cut by 6 bases and J by 5 bases, with 23 bases left in between. This CDR3 has 16 residues. Per the germline V gene, CDR1 is SGHTA and CDR2 is FQGNSA. CDR3 protein: CASRPRGNRGGNEQYF. DNA of the CDR3: TGTGCCAGCAGGCCCAGGGGGAACCGGGGGGGAAACGAGCAGTACTTC.

V usage is TRBV2 and J usage is TRBJ2-3, with 13 nucleotides matching TRBD2. This CDR3 is 14 amino acids long. The germline CDR1 and CDR2 sequences are SNHLY and FYNNEI. The V gene end was trimmed by 6 bases and the J gene end by 5 bases; junction bases not matched to a gene: 2. The CDR3 DNA follows: TGTGCCAGCAGGCGACTAGCGGGGGGAGATACGCAGTATTTT. Translating it yields CASRRLAGGDTQYF.

The rearrangement uses TRBV10-2 and TRBJ2-2, with D tentatively TRBD1 (6 bases). The CDR3 contains 14 residues. Germline assignment: CDR1 WSHSY and CDR2 SAAADI. Trimming left V 3 bases short and J 6 bases short, with 11 bases between. CDR3 DNA sequence: TGCGCCAGCAGTGACACAGGGAAGGCCGGGGAGCTGTTTTTT. Translation gives CASSDTGKAGELFF.

The rearrangement joins TRBV18 to TRBJ2-5; perhaps TRBD2 as D (7 bases). Germline CDR1 and CDR2: KGHSH and LQKENI. The CDR3 totals 14 residues. Trimming removed 1 base at V and 5 bases at J, with 11 bases between. CDR3 in DNA: TGTGCCAGCTCACCACGGGGGGGCCTGGAGACCCAGTACTTC. Translated, it gives CASSPRGGLETQYF.